This TCR beta chain was identified during a study of cytomegalovirus exposure and HLA in healthy donors. Comments on this clone: Its antigen is unknown.

Findings and caveats of the study: It was confirmed in vitro that a few of the CMV-associated chains were specific for CMV antigens. A classifier reportedly called cytomegalovirus status with high sensitivity and specificity. The TCR clusters that emerged in the first cohort tended, a later analysis found, to co-occur in the approximately 110 validation repertoires.

Generated by immunoSEQ multiplex PCR, the TCRdb table keeps only in-frame clones and is missing some. The sample holds under 150,000 clones, approximately 86% seen once. Germline-derived CDR1 and CDR2 are SGHNT and YYREEE (reference sequence). CDR3 size: 19 residues. V trimming: 5 bases; J trimming: 0 bases; junction bases outside the gene matches: 11. The sequence was collected from a man aged 18 to 29 in good health and CMV-seropositive. Sequenced sample: PBMCs. The J gene is TRBJ2-1, the V gene TRBV5-4; 13 nucleotides agree with TRBD2. The CDR3: CASSFPGLAGLSSYNEQFF. DNA for the CDR3: TGTGCCAGCAGTTTTCCGGGACTAGCGGGACTTAGCTCCTACAATGAGCAGTTCTTC.